A single sample is the source of the 13 T cell receptor beta chains below, sequenced in a study of CD8 T cells in Susac syndrome. It was with random hexamers that about 0.45 to 1 ug RNA was reverse transcribed. TCRdb passed the immunoSEQ multiplex PCR reads through MiXCR, listing each CDR3 protein once. The sample comprises 150,000 to 200,000 distinct CDR3 sequences, 80% to 95% of which are singletons, and around 0.13% rests with the top ten. Sequenced input: CD4+ T cells from PBMCs. Receptors were obtained from a human donor in good health.

The V gene is TRBV6-6, the J gene TRBJ1-6; TRBD1 aligns across 7 bases. Losses at the gene ends were 6 bases for V and 8 bases for J; bases not matched to a gene: 10. The CDR3 is 15 amino acids. From germline, CDR1 is MNHNY and CDR2 SVGAGI (reference sequence). The CDR3 bases are TGTGCCAGCAGGAAGACAGGGCCGATTCATTCACCCCTCCACTTT. Translation: CASRKTGPIHSPLHF.

The chain couples TRBV20-1 to TRBJ2-1; the D gene could be TRBD1 or TRBD2 (5 bases each). The CDR3 is made up of 13 amino acids. Trimming cost V 3 bases and J 9 bases, with 15 bases left between them. Germline V gene lookup returns CDR1 DFQATT and CDR2 SNEGSKA (reference sequence). CDR3 amino acids: CSARFQGPGEQFF. CDR3 nucleotide sequence: TGCAGTGCTAGGTTTCAGGGACCCGGTGAGCAGTTCTTC.

The chain recombines TRBV20-1 with TRBJ2-7; a weak D match, TRBD1 (5 bases). The CDR3 is made up of 16 amino acids. V lost 1 base, J lost 6 bases, and 22 bases lay in between. Germline CDR1 DFQATT, CDR2 SNEGSKA (reference sequence). The CDR3 here is CSARVGPQGATGEQYF. Here the CDR3 DNA reads TGCAGTGCTAGAGTTGGCCCGCAGGGTGCAACGGGCGAGCAGTACTTC.

The CDR3 protein is CASSLGLDASTDTQYF. CDR3 nucleotides: TGTGCCAGCAGCTTAGGGTTAGATGCTAGCACAGATACGCAGTATTTT. The gene calls are TRBV7-9 and TRBJ2-3; D is undetermined. Trimming pared 1 base from V and 0 bases from J, leaving 11 bases between. The CDR3 length is 16 residues. Germline-derived CDR1 and CDR2 are SEHNR and FQNEAQ (reference sequence).

The CDR3 region has the DNA TGTGCCAGCAGTTTTGTGACAGGGAGCACTGAAGCTTTCTTT. Its translation is CASSFVTGSTEAFF. The chain recombines TRBV12-3 or TRBV12-4 with TRBJ1-1, with 7 bases matching TRBD1. The CDR3 spans 14 residues. The V gene end was trimmed by 3 bases and the J gene end by 4 bases; junction bases not matched to a gene: 5.

This rearrangement joins TRBV7-3 to TRBJ1-6; tentative D call: TRBD1 (6 bases). The CDR3 sequence is 13 residues long. The germline CDR1 and CDR2 sequences are SGHTA and FQGTGA. V was shortened by 5 bases and J by 9 bases, with 11 bases between the two germline ends. CDR3 region: CASSADRISPLHF. As DNA, the CDR3 is TGTGCCAGCAGCGCAGACAGGATTTCACCCCTCCACTTT. The variable domain in full, with the rest retrieved from reference TRBV7-3 and TRBJ1-6, is GAGVSQTPSNKVTEKGKYVELRCDPISGHTALYWYRQSLGQGPEFLIYFQGTGAADDSGLPNDRFFAVRPEGSVSTLKIQRTERGDSAVYLCASSADRISPLHFGNGTRLTVT.

This chain joins TRBV7-3 and TRBJ2-5; D not certain. In germline, CDR1 is SGHTA, CDR2 FQGTGA. The CDR3 consists of 14 residues. V was pared by 5 bases and J by 3 bases, with 13 bases between. The CDR3 DNA sequence: TGTGCCAGCAGCGCCACGGCCAACGAAGAGACCCAGTACTTC. Amino acids: CASSATANEETQYF.

The V and J genes are TRBV4-2 and TRBJ2-2, with D hard to call. Trimming shortened V by 1 base and J by 4 bases, and 4 bases separated the two germline ends. From germline, CDR1 is LGHNA and CDR2 YNFKEQ. This CDR3 region has 13 residues. The CDR3 bases are TGTGCCAGCAGCCAAGTGACCACCGGGGAGCTGTTTTTT. This gives the protein CASSQVTTGELFF.

CDR3 DNA sequence: TGTGCCAGCAGTTCGCCCCCCGGGACTATACACAATGAGCAGTTCTTC. The encoded protein is CASSSPPGTIHNEQFF. The chain is built from TRBV7-9 and TRBJ2-1, with TRBD2 matching over 7 bases. V lost 6 bases to trimming and J lost 5 bases; unmatched junction nucleotides: 13. Germline values: CDR1 SEHNR, CDR2 FQNEAQ (reference sequence). The CDR3 covers 16 residues.

The chain uses TRBV6-1 and TRBJ1-5; D is unclear. Between the trimmed V and J ends, which lost 0 bases and 5 bases, there was a span of 11 bases. Germline CDR1 and CDR2: MNHNS and SASEGT. The CDR3 contains 15 residues. This chain's CDR3 is CASSEAEGFYQPQHF. The CDR3 DNA reads TGTGCCAGCAGTGAAGCGGAGGGCTTCTATCAGCCCCAGCATTTT.

CDR3 nucleotides: TGTGCCAGCAGTGAAGTGGGGGGGAGGACCTATAATTCACCCCTCCACTTT. It translates to CASSEVGGRTYNSPLHF. V usage is TRBV2 and J usage is TRBJ1-6, with TRBD1 as a possible D gene (5 bases). Trimming removed 1 base at V and 2 bases at J, with 12 bases between. Germline V CDR1 and CDR2: SNHLY, FYNNEI. This CDR3 has 17 residues.

This chain joins TRBV2 and TRBJ1-1, with unresolved D. Germline CDR1 and CDR2: SNHLY and FYNNEI. The CDR3 has 15 residues. V gave up 6 bases and J gave up 4 bases, with 18 bases separating them. The CDR3 bases are TGTGCCAGCAGCGCGGAGGCACCCCGGGGCACTGAAGCTTTCTTT. Translating it yields CASSAEAPRGTEAFF. The whole variable domain, filled in from reference TRBV2 and TRBJ1-1, reads EPEVTQTPSHQVTQMGQEVILRCVPISNHLYFYWYRQILGQKVEFLVSFYNNEISEKSEIFDDQFSVERPDGSNFTLKIRSTKLEDSAMYFCASSAEAPRGTEAFFGQGTRLTVV.

This chain links TRBV27 with TRBJ1-2; 7 bases are a match to TRBD1. Germline CDR1 is MNHEY and CDR2 is SMNVEV (reference sequence). There are 13 residues in the CDR3. V shed 6 bases, J shed 4 bases, and the junction held 5 bases outside the gene matches. The CDR3 loop reads CASSFDRAYGYTF. The CDR3 DNA reads as TGTGCCAGCAGCTTCGACAGGGCCTATGGCTACACCTTC.